These T cell receptor beta chains were read from a single sample in a study of cytomegalovirus exposure and HLA in healthy donors. Some clones are missing from TCRdb's copy, which holds only in-frame ones; the method was immunoSEQ multiplex PCR. The sample lists fewer than 150,000 clones; approximately 79% were seen once. Sequencing was done on a sample of PBMCs. The receptors were sampled from a female donor in good health and CMV-seronegative. Both conserved end residues are part of each CDR3. The D gene is left open where the match is weak. Size is omitted from some rows. Given values are once, few, many or a class for expanded clones.

CDR3 DNA	CDR3 protein	D gene	V gene	J gene	clone size
TGTGCCATCCCAGACGGTAGCGGTTACAATGAGCAGTTCTTC	CAIPDGSGYNEQFF	NA	TRBV2	TRBJ2-1	NA
TGCGCCAGCAGCTTGGGGACAGGGCGCACCGGGGAGCTGTTTTTT	CASSLGTGRTGELFF	TRBD1	TRBV5-1	TRBJ2-2	NA
TGTGCCAGCAGCCCCAGCGGGAGTTCCTACAATGAGCAGTTCTTC	CASSPSGSSYNEQFF	TRBD2	TRBV4-2	TRBJ2-1	NA
TGTGCCAGCAGCCCAGGACAGACCTACGAGCAGTACTTC	CASSPGQTYEQYF	NA	TRBV5-4	TRBJ2-7	few
TGTGCCAGCAGCCCTGGCGGACAGCTCAATCAGCCCCAGCATTTT	CASSPGGQLNQPQHF	NA	TRBV5-5	TRBJ1-5	NA
TGTGCCAGCAGCTTTGGGCAAACCTTGGTCCTCGAGCAGTACTTC	CASSFGQTLVLEQYF	NA	TRBV11-2	TRBJ2-7	NA
TGTGCCAGCAGCTTAGCAGGGGGCGACTACACCTTC	CASSLAGGDYTF	TRBD1	TRBV7-6	TRBJ1-2	NA
TGTGCCAGCGGGGCAGCCCAAGAGACCCAGTACTTC	CASGAAQETQYF	NA	TRBV7-9	TRBJ2-5	many
TGTGCCAGCAGCTTAGGTATTCGGCTAGCGGGAGGAGATACGCAGTATTTT	CASSLGIRLAGGDTQYF	TRBD2	TRBV11-3	TRBJ2-3	NA
TGTGCCAGCAGCTTAGGGTGGGGTAGCGGGTCCCACGAGCAGTACTTC	CASSLGWGSGSHEQYF	TRBD2	TRBV7-9	TRBJ2-7	NA
TGCGCCAGCAGCCAAGAAGGGGGGGCGCGTGGGCCCCAGCATTTT	CASSQEGGARGPQHF	NA	TRBV4-1	TRBJ1-5	NA
TGCGCCAGCAGCTTGGGGGCCGGGACAGTCATGAACACTGAAGCTTTCTTT	CASSLGAGTVMNTEAFF	TRBD1	TRBV5-1	TRBJ1-1	NA
TGCGCCAGCAGCTTGGTAGGGACTAGCGGGAGTGTTACCTACGAGCAGTACTTC	CASSLVGTSGSVTYEQYF	TRBD2	TRBV5-1	TRBJ2-7	NA
TGTGCTAGCAGCTTCACTCAGCGGGAGCAAGAGACCCAGTACTTC	CASSFTQREQETQYF	TRBD2	TRBV7-7	TRBJ2-5	NA
TGTGCCAGCTCACCATCAGCAGGGGGCGGCGATCAGCCCCAGCATTTT	CASSPSAGGGDQPQHF	TRBD1	TRBV18	TRBJ1-5	few
TGTGCCAGCAGTTACGAAGGCGGGGGCTGGGGCAATGAGCAGTTCTTC	CASSYEGGGWGNEQFF	NA	TRBV6-5	TRBJ2-1	NA
TGTGCCAGCTCACCAAACAGGGGGCTTTCTGGAAACACCATATATTTT	CASSPNRGLSGNTIYF	TRBD1	TRBV18	TRBJ1-3	NA